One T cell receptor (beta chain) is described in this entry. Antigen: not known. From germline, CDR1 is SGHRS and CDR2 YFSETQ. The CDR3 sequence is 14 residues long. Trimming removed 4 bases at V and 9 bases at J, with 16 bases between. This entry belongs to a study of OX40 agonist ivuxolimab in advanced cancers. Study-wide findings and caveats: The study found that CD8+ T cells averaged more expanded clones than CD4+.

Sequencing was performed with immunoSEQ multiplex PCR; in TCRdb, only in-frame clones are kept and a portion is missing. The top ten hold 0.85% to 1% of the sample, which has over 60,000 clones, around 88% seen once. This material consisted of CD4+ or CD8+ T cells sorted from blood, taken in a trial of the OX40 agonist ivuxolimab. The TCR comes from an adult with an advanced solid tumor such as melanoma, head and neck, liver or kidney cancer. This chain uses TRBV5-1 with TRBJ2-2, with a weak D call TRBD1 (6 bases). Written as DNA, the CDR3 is TGCGCCAGCAGCCCGGGCAGGGGTGGCCGGGAGCTGTTTTTT. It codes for CASSPGRGGRELFF.